This passage covers 8 T cell receptor beta chains from one sample sequenced in a study of graft-versus-host responses after intestinal transplantation. Their cognate antigens are unknown. The repertoire was sequenced with immunoSEQ multiplex PCR; TCRdb's copy has only in-frame clones and lacks some. This table holds about 90,000 clones, about 88% found once. Sequences were derived from unstimulated CD4+ T cells sorted from spleen or lymph node cells, sampled before transplant. These receptors were obtained from a human donor who was the organ donor for an intestinal transplant.

The J gene is TRBJ2-3, the V gene TRBV11-2; 9 nucleotides match TRBD2. The CDR3 consists of 16 residues. Germline CDR1 SGHAT, CDR2 FQNNGV. V was pared by 6 bases and J by 6 bases, with 13 bases of the junction left unmatched. The CDR3 DNA sequence: TGTGCCAGCAGTTCGACAGATAGCGGGAGACCGGATACGCAGTATTTT. Translating gives CASSSTDSGRPDTQYF.

J is TRBJ2-7 and V is TRBV30; maybe TRBD2 (5 bases). Germline-derived CDR1 and CDR2 are GTSNPN and SVGIG (reference sequence). This CDR3 comprises 13 residues. Trimming cost V 0 bases and J 4 bases, with 10 bases left between them. DNA for the CDR3: TGTGCCTGGAGTGTACTTTCGGGGTACGAGCAGTACTTC. It yields the protein CAWSVLSGYEQYF.

The chain recombines TRBV2 with TRBJ2-5, with 10 bases lining up with TRBD2. The V gene's germline CDR1 is SNHLY and CDR2 FYNNEI. The CDR3 is made up of 13 amino acids. V lost 6 bases, J lost 9 bases, and 7 bases stayed unmatched. CDR3 sequence reads: CASSDSSGRPQYF. The CDR3 DNA sequence: TGTGCCAGCAGCGACAGTAGCGGGAGGCCCCAGTACTTC.

The chain recombines TRBV5-1 with TRBJ2-1, with 16 bases aligning to TRBD2. Per germline, CDR1 SGHRS and CDR2 YFSETQ. With 2 bases clipped from V and 9 bases from J, the junction kept 5 bases outside the gene matches. The CDR3 runs to 16 residues. The CDR3 here is CASSFPGLAGGIEQFF. CDR3 coding DNA: TGCGCCAGCAGCTTCCCGGGACTAGCGGGGGGGATTGAGCAGTTCTTC.

In this sample, this clone turned up a few times. The genes are TRBV6-5 and TRBJ1-6; 8 bases map to TRBD1. Germline loops: CDR1 MNHEY, CDR2 SVGAGI. This CDR3 has 14 residues. Trimming took 5 bases from V and 7 from J; bases not matched to a gene: 4. The CDR3: CASSPDRVNSPLHF. For the CDR3, the DNA is TGTGCCAGCAGTCCGGACAGGGTGAATTCACCCCTCCACTTT.

J is TRBJ2-7 and V is TRBV5-4, with D tentatively TRBD1 (6 bases). Germline assignment: CDR1 SGHNT and CDR2 YYREEE (reference sequence). The CDR3 sequence is 16 residues long. With 4 bases removed from V and 6 bases from J, the gap between germline ends came to 23 bases. The CDR3 is CASSTAQGTRLGEQYF. CDR3 nucleotide sequence: TGTGCCAGCAGCACGGCCCAGGGGACACGCCTTGGCGAGCAGTACTTC.

The V call is TRBV9, the J call TRBJ2-1, with 14 bases matching TRBD2. Unmatched junction bases numbered 0, after V lost 7 bases and J lost 3 bases. Per the germline V gene, CDR1 is SGDLS and CDR2 is YYNGEE. The CDR3 runs 14 residues. CDR3 protein: CASGTSGGYNEQFF. Written as DNA, the CDR3 is TGTGCCAGCGGGACTAGCGGGGGCTACAATGAGCAGTTCTTC.

J is TRBJ2-1 and V is TRBV5-4, with 13 bases that match TRBD2. From germline, CDR1 is SGHNT and CDR2 YYREEE (reference sequence). V trimming: 5 bases; J trimming: 7 bases; junction bases outside the gene matches: 6. CDR3 length: 15 residues. The CDR3 is CASRIGLAGENEQFF. In DNA form, the CDR3 reads TGTGCCAGCAGGATCGGACTAGCGGGAGAAAATGAGCAGTTCTTC.